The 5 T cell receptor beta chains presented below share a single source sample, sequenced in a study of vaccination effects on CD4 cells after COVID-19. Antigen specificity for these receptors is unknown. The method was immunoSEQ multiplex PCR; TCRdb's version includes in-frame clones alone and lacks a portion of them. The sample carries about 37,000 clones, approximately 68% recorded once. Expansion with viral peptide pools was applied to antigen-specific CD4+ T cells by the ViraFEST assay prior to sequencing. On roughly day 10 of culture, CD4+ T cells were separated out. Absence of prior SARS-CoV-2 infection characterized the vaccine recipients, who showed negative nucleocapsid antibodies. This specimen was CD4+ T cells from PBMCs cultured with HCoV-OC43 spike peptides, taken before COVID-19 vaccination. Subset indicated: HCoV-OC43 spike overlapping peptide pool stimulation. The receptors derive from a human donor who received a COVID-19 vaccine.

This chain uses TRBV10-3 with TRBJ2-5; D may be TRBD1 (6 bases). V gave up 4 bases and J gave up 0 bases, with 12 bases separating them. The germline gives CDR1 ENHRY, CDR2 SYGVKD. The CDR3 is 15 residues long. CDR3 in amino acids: CAISVDSWYQETQYF. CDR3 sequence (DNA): TGTGCCATCAGTGTGGACAGCTGGTACCAAGAGACCCAGTACTTC.

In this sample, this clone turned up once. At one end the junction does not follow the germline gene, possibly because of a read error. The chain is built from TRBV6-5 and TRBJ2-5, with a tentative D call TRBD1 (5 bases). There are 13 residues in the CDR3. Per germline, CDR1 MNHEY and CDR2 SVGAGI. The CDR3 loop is CASSSVISDPGHF. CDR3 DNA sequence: TGTGCCAGCAGTTCAGTTATTTCGGACCCAGGGCACTTC.

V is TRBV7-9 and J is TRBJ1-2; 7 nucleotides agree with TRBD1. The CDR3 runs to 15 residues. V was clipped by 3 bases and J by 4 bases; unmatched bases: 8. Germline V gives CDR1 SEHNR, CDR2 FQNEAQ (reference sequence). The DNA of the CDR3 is TGTGCCAGCAGCTTGGGCGGGGACAGCTTCTATGGCTACACCTTC. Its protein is CASSLGGDSFYGYTF.

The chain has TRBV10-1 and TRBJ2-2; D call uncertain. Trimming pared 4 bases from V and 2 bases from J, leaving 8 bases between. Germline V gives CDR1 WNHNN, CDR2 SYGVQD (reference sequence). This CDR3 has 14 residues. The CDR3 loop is CASSGAANTGELFF. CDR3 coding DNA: TGCGCCAGCAGTGGAGCAGCAAACACCGGGGAGCTGTTTTTT.

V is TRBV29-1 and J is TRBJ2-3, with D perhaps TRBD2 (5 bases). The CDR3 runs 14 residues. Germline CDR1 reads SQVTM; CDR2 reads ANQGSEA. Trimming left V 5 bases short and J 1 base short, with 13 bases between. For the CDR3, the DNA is TGCAGCGTTTTGGGCTCGAGGGGCACAGATACGCAGTATTTT. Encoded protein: CSVLGSRGTDTQYF.